These 9 T cell receptor beta chains were all obtained from the same sample, sequenced in a study of shared clonotypes between healthy human individuals. Generated by immunoSEQ multiplex PCR, the TCRdb table keeps only in-frame clones and is missing some. Here the sample spans about 2 million clones, roughly 95% being singletons. Sequenced input: naive CD4+ T cells sorted from blood. Subset described: CD45RA+ positively selected. The source of these receptors is a man younger than 35 in good health.

V and J are TRBV28 and TRBJ2-5; 9 bases line up with TRBD2. Germline CDR1 is MDHEN and CDR2 is SYDVKM. Germline trimming cut 6 bases from V and 1 base from J; bases unmatched to any gene: 6. The CDR3 is 15 residues long. The CDR3 region has the DNA TGTGCCAGCAGGGAGCGGGGGGCCCTCCAAGAGACCCAGTACTTC. It translates to CASRERGALQETQYF.

V and J are TRBV30 and TRBJ1-1, with a tentative D call TRBD1 (5 bases). This CDR3 spans 15 amino acids. V lost 2 bases and J lost 0, with 13 bases in between. CDR1 and CDR2 from the germline V gene are GTSNPN and SVGIG (reference sequence). CDR3 region: CAWSRKDTMNTEAFF. The CDR3, as DNA: TGTGCCTGGAGTCGAAAGGACACCATGAACACTGAAGCTTTCTTT.

The V and J genes are TRBV28 and TRBJ2-7, with D possibly matching TRBD1 (6 bases). The CDR3 sequence is 13 residues long. The ends were cut back, 3 bases at V and 3 bases at J, with 9 bases in the middle. Germline V gene sequence: CDR1 MDHEN, CDR2 SYDVKM. CDR3 coding DNA: TGTGCCAGCAGTTTGCCCAGGGGCTACGAGCAGTACTTC. Encoded protein: CASSLPRGYEQYF.

This chain connects TRBV6-6 to TRBJ1-5; D unclear. Germline-derived CDR1 and CDR2 are MNHNY and SVGAGI (reference sequence). CDR3 length: 14 amino acids. Trimming pared 6 bases from V and 4 bases from J, leaving 13 bases between. CDR3: CASRPGAVNQPQHF. Here the CDR3 DNA reads TGTGCCAGCAGGCCGGGAGCGGTAAATCAGCCCCAGCATTTT.

The V and J genes are TRBV7-2 and TRBJ2-7; the D is unclear. CDR1 is SGHTA, CDR2 FQGNSA, per germline. CDR3 length: 12 residues. Trimming shortened V by 2 bases and J by 6 bases, and 8 bases separated the two germline ends. CDR3 nucleotide sequence: TGTGCCAGCAGCTTAAGGGTTGGCGAGCAGTACTTC. Translating gives CASSLRVGEQYF. The variable domain in full, completed from reference TRBV7-2 and TRBJ2-7, reads GAGVSQSPSNKVTEKGKDVELRCDPISGHTALYWYRQSLGQGLEFLIYFQGNSAPDKSGLPSDRFSAERTGGSVSTLTIQRTQQEDSAVYLCASSLRVGEQYFGPGTRLTVT.

This clone came up once. The chain recombines TRBV28 with TRBJ2-7; 9 nucleotides line up with TRBD1. J was trimmed by 3 bases and V by 6 bases; bases with no gene match: 12. CDR3 size: 16 residues. Germline V gene data show CDR1 as MDHEN and CDR2 as SYDVKM. The CDR3 reads CASRDYLGTGNYEQYF. For the CDR3, the DNA is TGTGCCAGCAGAGACTACCTCGGGACAGGGAACTACGAGCAGTACTTC.

This chain uses TRBV14 with TRBJ2-5, with TRBD1 matching 10 bases. This CDR3 has 16 residues. The V and J ends lost 4 bases and 2 bases, in that order; junction bases with no gene match: 7. CDR1 and CDR2 (germline): SGHDN, FVKESK. The CDR3 loop is CASSPPGQGWQETQYF. The DNA for the CDR3 is TGTGCCAGCAGCCCTCCGGGACAGGGGTGGCAAGAGACCCAGTACTTC.

CDR3 sequence: CASSQDGVRGYTF. Written as DNA, the CDR3 is TGTGCCAGCAGCCAAGATGGAGTGCGGGGCTACACCTTC. This chain connects TRBV14 to TRBJ1-2; D gene unclear. Trimming removed 0 bases from V and 8 bases from J, with 10 bases in between. The CDR3 covers 13 residues. Germline V gene data show CDR1 as SGHDN and CDR2 as FVKESK.

The chain joins TRBV18 to TRBJ2-5; D is possibly TRBD1 (5 bases). Germline values: CDR1 KGHSH, CDR2 LQKENI. With 0 bases removed from V and 3 bases from J, the gap between germline ends came to 17 bases. This CDR3 contains 17 residues. Written as DNA, the CDR3 is TGTGCCAGCTCACCACCGAGTCCAAGGGGCCCGGAAGAGACCCAGTACTTC. Protein product: CASSPPSPRGPEETQYF.